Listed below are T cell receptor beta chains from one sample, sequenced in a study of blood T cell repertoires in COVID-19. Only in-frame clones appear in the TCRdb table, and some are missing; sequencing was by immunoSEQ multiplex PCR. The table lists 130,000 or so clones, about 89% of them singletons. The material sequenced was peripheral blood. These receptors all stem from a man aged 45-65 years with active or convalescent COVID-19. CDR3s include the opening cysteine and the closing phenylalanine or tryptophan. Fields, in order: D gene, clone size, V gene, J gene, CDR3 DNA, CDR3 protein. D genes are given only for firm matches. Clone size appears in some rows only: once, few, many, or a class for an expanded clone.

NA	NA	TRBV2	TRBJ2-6	TGTGCCAGCAGGATGGTAGCTGGGGCCAACGTCCTGACTTTC	CASRMVAGANVLTF
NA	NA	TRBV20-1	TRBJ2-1	TGCAGTGCCGAGCTCGATGAGCAGTTCTTC	CSAELDEQFF
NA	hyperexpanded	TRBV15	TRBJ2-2	TGTGCCACCAGCAGAGTGGAGGGCCGAAAAACCGGGGAGCTGTTTTTT	CATSRVEGRKTGELFF
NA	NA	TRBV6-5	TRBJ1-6	TGTGCCAGCAGCGGGGGTGGCTCCTATAATTCACCCCTCCACTTT	CASSGGGSYNSPLHF
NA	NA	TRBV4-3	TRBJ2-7	TGCGCCAGCAGCCAAGATCTGGGTGACAGGTTTGCCTACGAGCAGTACTTC	CASSQDLGDRFAYEQYF
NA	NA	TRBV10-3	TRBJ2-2	TGTGCCATCAGTGAGTCTCGGGATCGGACCGGGGAGCTGTTTTTT	CAISESRDRTGELFF
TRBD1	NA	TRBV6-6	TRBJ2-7	TGTGCCAGCATTCAATCAGGGGGACAGGGAGCCTACGAGCAGTACTTC	CASIQSGGQGAYEQYF
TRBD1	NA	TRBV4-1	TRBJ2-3	TGCGCCAGCAGCCAGGACAGGGGGCGCGGGAGCACAGATACGCAGTATTTT	CASSQDRGRGSTDTQYF
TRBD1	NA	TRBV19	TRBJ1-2	TGTGCCAGTAGTATACCCGCACGTAGACAGGGAGGCTTCCGAGGCTACACCTTC	CASSIPARRQGGFRGYTF
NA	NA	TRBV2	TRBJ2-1	TGTGCCAGCACCAGAGGGGGGGCATCCTACAATGAGCAGTTCTTC	CASTRGGASYNEQFF
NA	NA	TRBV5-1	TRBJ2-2	TGCGCCAGCAGCTTGGTTCAGGGGGGAAACACCGGGGAGCTGTTTTTT	CASSLVQGGNTGELFF
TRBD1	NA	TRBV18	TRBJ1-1	TGTGCCAGCTCACCGGAAGGACAGGCGATTCGGCCGAACACTGAAGCTTTCTTT	CASSPEGQAIRPNTEAFF
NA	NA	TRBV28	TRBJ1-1	TGTGCCAGCAGTTTAGGAGGCAGCAACACTGAAGCTTTCTTT	CASSLGGSNTEAFF